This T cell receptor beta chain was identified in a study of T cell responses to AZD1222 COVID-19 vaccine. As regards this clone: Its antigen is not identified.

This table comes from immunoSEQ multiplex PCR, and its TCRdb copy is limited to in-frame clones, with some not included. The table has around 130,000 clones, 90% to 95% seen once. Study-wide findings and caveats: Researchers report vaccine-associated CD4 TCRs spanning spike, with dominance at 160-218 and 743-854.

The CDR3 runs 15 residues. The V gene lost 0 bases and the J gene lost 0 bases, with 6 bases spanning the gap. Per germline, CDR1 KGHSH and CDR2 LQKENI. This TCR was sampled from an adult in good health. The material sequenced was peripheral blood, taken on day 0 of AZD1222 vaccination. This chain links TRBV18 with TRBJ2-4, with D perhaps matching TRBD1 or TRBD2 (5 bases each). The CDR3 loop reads CASSPPGTAKNIQYF. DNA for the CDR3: TGTGCCAGCTCACCACCGGGGACAGCCAAAAACATTCAGTACTTC.